Each of the 4 T cell receptor beta chains below was sequenced from the same sample in a study of blood T cell repertoires in COVID-19. Repertoires were generated with immunoSEQ multiplex PCR, while TCRdb's copy carries only in-frame clones and drops some. The top ten clones hold about 21% of a sample with about 75,000 clones, roughly 91% of them seen once. Source material: peripheral blood. Receptors were obtained from a human donor in a cohort sampled during active COVID-19.

This clone was recorded only once. The CDR3, as DNA: TGTGCCAGCAGCCAACCAGGACTAGCGGGGGGGCCCCCCACAGATACGCAGTATTTT. Protein sequence: CASSQPGLAGGPPTDTQYF. This sequence joins TRBV3-1 (or the pseudogene TRBV3-2) and TRBJ2-3, with 15 bases fitting TRBD2. V lost 2 bases and J lost 2; bases outside the gene matches: 8. The CDR3 runs to 19 residues. Germline CDR1 reads LGHDT; CDR2 reads YNNKEL (reference sequence).

This rearrangement joins TRBV5-6 to TRBJ2-2; TRBD1 matches 11 bases. The CDR3 runs 16 residues. Trimming took 4 bases from V and 6 from J; bases not matched to a gene: 8. Per the germline V gene, CDR1 is SGHDT and CDR2 is YYEEEE. CDR3 coding DNA: TGTGCCAGCAGCAGCGGACAGGGGGCGTGGGCCGGGGAGCTGTTTTTT. This translates into CASSSGQGAWAGELFF.

The V call is TRBV7-2, the J call TRBJ1-1; 7 bases match TRBD1. Germline loops: CDR1 SGHTA, CDR2 FQGNSA. This CDR3 has 14 residues. The junction had 5 bases not matched to a gene; V was cut back by 4 bases and J by 3 bases. The CDR3 DNA reads TGTGCCAGCAGCTCTGACAGGGCTTACACTGAAGCTTTCTTT. Its protein product is CASSSDRAYTEAFF.

A few counts support this clone. The gene calls are TRBV3-1 (or the pseudogene TRBV3-2) and TRBJ2-3, with TRBD2 matching over 7 bases. Losses at the gene ends were 1 base for V and 1 base for J; bases not matched to a gene: 2. CDR3 size: 15 residues. Germline CDR1 LGHDT, CDR2 YNNKEL (reference sequence). The CDR3: CASSQAGGGTDTQYF. DNA for the CDR3: TGTGCCAGCAGCCAAGCTGGGGGGGGCACAGATACGCAGTATTTT.